This TCR delta chain was sequenced for a study of γδ T cells in repeated Plasmodium falciparum infection. Germline CDR1 and CDR2: GEAIGNYY and EKD. The CDR3 length is 19 residues. TCRdb re-called clones from the multiplex PCR reads via CATT. The table lists 55,000 to 70,000 delta-chain clones, roughly 1.8% of them singletons. A note on this clone: The protein TCRdb lists belongs to a much larger clone and differs from this DNA's translation at residue 18, which points to a read error; the protein shown is made from the DNA.

Bulk repertoires came from Vgamma9/Vdelta2+ or Vdelta2-negative gammadelta T cells flow-sorted from PBMC. The material sequenced was gamma-delta T cells from blood. This chain links TRDV2 with TRDJ1; D is perhaps TRDD3 (5 bases). This TCR was recovered from a pool of human donors (malaria-infected and uninfected, not separated). The CDR3 sequence is CACDIGGHGKDYDADKLTF. In nucleotides, the CDR3 is TGTGCCTGTGACATCGGGGGCCATGGGAAGGATTATGACGCCGATAAACTCACCTTT.